These T cell receptor beta chains were read from a single sample in a study of shared clonotypes between healthy human individuals. Only in-frame clones appear in the TCRdb table, and some are missing; sequencing was by immunoSEQ multiplex PCR. The sample holds some 2.1 million clones, roughly 94% seen once. Sequencing was performed on naive CD4+ T cells sorted from blood. These receptors came from a man aged 18 to 30 in good health. The CDR3 runs from the conserved cysteine through the conserved F or W. The order of the fields is D gene, clone size, J gene, V gene, CDR3 protein, CDR3 DNA. A D gene is named only where the DNA matches it firmly. The size entry is marked missing in some rows and otherwise reads once, few, many or a size class.

>.|.|TRBJ2-1|TRBV6-5
CAIRRLADNEQFF
TGTGCCATCCGCAGGCTCGCCGACAATGAGCAGTTCTTC
>.|.|TRBJ2-4|TRBV19
CASSPTDGRKNIQYF
TGTGCCAGTAGTCCAACGGACGGACGAAAAAACATTCAGTACTTC
>.|.|TRBJ1-5|TRBV28
CASSFRGDQPQHF
TGTGCCAGCAGTTTCAGGGGAGATCAGCCCCAGCATTTT
>.|.|TRBJ2-1|TRBV28
CASREGGTGYNEQFF
TGTGCCAGCAGAGAGGGGGGCACGGGCTACAATGAGCAGTTCTTC
>.|.|TRBJ2-1|TRBV18
CASSPPYGGEQFF
TGTGCCAGCTCACCACCGTATGGGGGTGAGCAGTTCTTC
>.|.|TRBJ1-5|TRBV6-1
CASSEVTRNQPQHF
TGTGCCAGCAGTGAAGTTACGCGGAATCAGCCCCAGCATTTT
>.|.|TRBJ2-1|TRBV5-8
CASSFEGETYNEQFF
TGTGCCAGCAGCTTTGAGGGAGAAACGTACAATGAGCAGTTCTTC
>.|.|TRBJ2-6|TRBV28
CASSSPADSGANVLTF
TGTGCCAGCAGTTCTCCCGCCGACTCTGGGGCCAACGTCCTGACTTTC
>TRBD1|.|TRBJ1-2|TRBV7-2
CASSLGQGLRGYTF
TGTGCCAGCAGCTTGGGACAGGGGTTGCGAGGCTACACCTTC
>.|.|TRBJ2-5|TRBV30
CAWSTIDFPAQETQYF
TGTGCCTGGAGCACAATCGATTTTCCAGCACAAGAGACCCAGTACTTC
>TRBD1|.|TRBJ2-1|TRBV7-9
CASSFPPTGALDEQFF
TGTGCCAGCAGCTTCCCCCCCACAGGGGCGCTAGATGAGCAGTTCTTC
>.|.|TRBJ2-1|TRBV7-2
CASSLSVLGEQFF
TGTGCCAGCAGCTTATCTGTACTGGGGGAGCAGTTCTTC
>.|.|TRBJ1-2|TRBV19
CASSQRTERYTF
TGTGCCAGTAGTCAAAGGACAGAGCGCTACACCTTC
>TRBD2|.|TRBJ2-3|TRBV4-1
CASSPQLAGSTDTQYF
TGCGCCAGCAGCCCGCAACTAGCGGGGTCGACAGATACGCAGTATTTT
>TRBD1|.|TRBJ2-7|TRBV7-2
CASSLQGTGVEQYF
TGTGCCAGCAGCTTACAGGGGACAGGGGTCGAGCAGTACTTC
>.|.|TRBJ2-2|TRBV30
CAWSGLGTGELFF
TGTGCCTGGAGTGGCCTGGGCACCGGGGAGCTGTTTTTT
>TRBD1|.|TRBJ2-7|TRBV7-8
CASRGRGRGEQYF
TGTGCCAGCAGGGGCAGGGGGCGAGGCGAGCAGTACTTC
>.|.|TRBJ2-3|TRBV19
CASSPGGSADTQYF
TGTGCCAGTAGCCCAGGGGGGTCCGCCGATACGCAGTATTTT
>.|.|TRBJ2-3|TRBV30
CAWSVRGGGRSDTQYF
TGTGCCTGGAGTGTACGAGGTGGGGGTCGGTCAGATACGCAGTATTTT
>TRBD1|.|TRBJ2-4|TRBV6-5
CASREQGAAKNIQYF
TGTGCCAGCAGAGAACAGGGGGCGGCCAAAAACATTCAGTACTTC
>TRBD1|.|TRBJ1-1|TRBV6-1
CASSAQGGTEAFF
TGTGCCAGCAGCGCGCAGGGGGGGACTGAAGCTTTCTTT
>TRBD1|.|TRBJ1-2|TRBV15
CATSSGQSVNYGYTF
TGTGCCACCAGCTCGGGACAGAGCGTTAACTATGGCTACACCTTC
>.|.|TRBJ2-7|TRBV7-2
CASSLERQSRQYF
TGTGCCAGCAGCTTAGAGAGGCAATCTAGGCAGTACTTC
>TRBD1|.|TRBJ1-2|TRBV7-9
CASDLSGQGLGYGYTF
TGTGCCAGCGATCTCTCGGGACAGGGTTTGGGCTATGGCTACACCTTC
>.|.|TRBJ1-2|TRBV6-1
CASALDGYGYTF
TGTGCCAGTGCACTGGACGGCTATGGCTACACCTTC
>TRBD1|.|TRBJ2-2|TRBV2
CASSVGTGTLTGELFF
TGTGCCAGCAGTGTTGGGACAGGGACTTTAACCGGGGAGCTGTTTTTT
>.|.|TRBJ2-7|TRBV4-2
CASSQEFGTYEQYF
TGTGCCAGCAGCCAAGAATTCGGGACCTACGAGCAGTACTTC
>TRBD2|.|TRBJ2-1|TRBV11-2
CASSSSPGLAGGGNEQFF
TGTGCCAGCAGCTCCTCGCCCGGGCTAGCGGGAGGAGGGAATGAGCAGTTCTTC
>TRBD1|.|TRBJ1-6|TRBV6-5
CASSPGQGFGSPLHF
TGTGCCAGCAGCCCAGGACAGGGTTTCGGTTCACCCCTCCACTTT
>TRBD1|once|TRBJ2-5|TRBV4-1
CASSQVGTGVLETQYF
TGCGCCAGCAGCCAAGTCGGGACAGGGGTTCTGGAGACCCAGTACTTC
>.|.|TRBJ2-5|TRBV10-3
CATGPGVETQYF
TGTGCCACCGGGCCGGGGGTGGAGACCCAGTACTTC
>TRBD1|.|TRBJ2-7|TRBV5-1
CASRPEGRDRYSYEQYF
TGCGCCAGCAGACCTGAAGGCCGGGACAGATACTCCTACGAGCAGTACTTC
>.|.|TRBJ1-2|TRBV10-3
CAISDGQLYGYTF
TGTGCCATCAGTGATGGACAGCTCTATGGCTACACCTTC
>.|.|TRBJ1-6|TRBV10-2
CASTEGYRDPNSPLHF
TGCGCCAGCACTGAAGGATACAGGGACCCTAATTCACCCCTCCACTTT
>.|.|TRBJ1-6|TRBV7-9
CASSLGLAGINSPLHF
TGTGCCAGCAGCTTAGGCTTGGCAGGGATAAATTCACCCCTCCACTTT
>.|.|TRBJ2-7|TRBV6-5
CASSFGGKRHEQYF
TGTGCCAGCAGCTTTGGGGGGAAGCGGCACGAGCAGTACTTC
>.|.|TRBJ1-2|TRBV6-6
CASSFSSAGGYTF
TGTGCCAGCAGCTTCAGCTCTGCGGGTGGCTACACCTTC
>.|once|TRBJ1-6|TRBV4-3
CASSRARGQDNSPLHF
TGCGCCAGCAGCCGAGCTCGGGGCCAAGACAATTCACCCCTCCACTTT
>.|.|TRBJ2-3|TRBV6-1
CASRTGATGTDTQYF
TGTGCCAGCAGGACTGGAGCCACAGGCACAGATACGCAGTATTTT
>TRBD2|.|TRBJ2-7|TRBV30
CAWSWSGGTYEQYF
TGTGCCTGGAGTTGGTCGGGAGGAACCTACGAGCAGTACTTC
>TRBD1|.|TRBJ2-1|TRBV28
CASSSAGTGTNEQFF
TGTGCCAGCAGTTCCGCCGGGACAGGGACAAATGAGCAGTTCTTC